This record looks at one T cell receptor beta chain sequence and its context. CDR3 length equals 15 residues. The V end was cut by 2 bases, the J end by 7 bases, with 17 bases between. The germline CDR1 and CDR2 sequences are MNHNS and SASEGT. MiXCR, applied by TCRdb to the RT-PCR reads, yields one record per CDR3 protein. The data show roughly 250,000 distinct CDR3 sequences, around 14% seen once. This sample is drawn from a study of patients and donors after allogeneic stem cell transplantation. The receptor was derived from a human donor who was either an allogeneic HSCT recipient or a stem cell or donor lymphocyte infusion donor (not recorded which). It is not recorded whose cells these are; they may come from a transplant donor. The rearrangement links TRBV6-1 to TRBJ1-2; D not certain. Sequenced: blood, either unsorted or a sorted T cell fraction (not recorded which). CDR3 bases: TGTGCCAGCAGTGAAAGAGGCGGCAGCAAGGCTGGCTACACCTTC. Translating it yields CASSERGGSKAGYTF.